A single sample is the source of the 18 T cell receptor beta chains below, sequenced in a study of blood T cell repertoires in COVID-19. The repertoire was sequenced with immunoSEQ multiplex PCR; TCRdb's copy has only in-frame clones and lacks some. Here the sample spans 85,000 to 90,000 clones, around nine tenths being singletons. Sequencing input: peripheral blood. Source of these receptors: a man older than 75 with active or convalescent COVID-19.

This chain joins TRBV13 and TRBJ2-7; 8 positions agree with TRBD1. The germline V gene encodes CDR1 PRHDT and CDR2 FYEKMQ (reference sequence). V lost 5 bases to trimming and J lost 4 bases; unmatched junction nucleotides: 10. The CDR3 spans 15 residues. The CDR3 loop is CASSLRQGRRYEQYF. The CDR3 nucleotides read TGTGCCAGCAGCCTACGACAGGGGCGGCGGTACGAGCAGTACTTC.

The rearrangement joins TRBV18 to TRBJ1-6; no reliable D call. This CDR3 contains 15 residues. V gave up 2 bases and J gave up 8 bases, with 13 bases separating them. The germline V gene has CDR1 KGHSH and CDR2 LQKENI. In DNA, the CDR3 is TGTGCCAGCTCACCAGGGTCCGGACTTTATTCACCCCTCCACTTT. Amino acids: CASSPGSGLYSPLHF.

This chain uses TRBV25-1 with TRBJ1-5, with D unclear. The V gene's germline CDR1 is MGHDK and CDR2 SYGVNS. This CDR3 spans 14 amino acids. V was cut by 3 bases and J by 3 bases, with 9 bases left in between. The CDR3 DNA follows: TGTGCCAGCAGTGATTTGGAGGACAATCAGCCCCAGCATTTT. This sequence encodes CASSDLEDNQPQHF.

Here the CDR3 reads CASSLTRLEQFF. CDR3 nucleotide sequence: TGTGCCAGCAGCTTAACGAGGCTTGAGCAGTTCTTC. This sequence joins TRBV7-9 and TRBJ2-1; D remains unclear. This CDR3 comprises 12 residues. Germline V gene lookup returns CDR1 SEHNR and CDR2 FQNEAQ (reference sequence). V lost 2 bases to trimming and J lost 9 bases, with 8 bases between them.

The V gene is TRBV7-8, the J gene TRBJ1-1; 11 bases line up with TRBD1. The germline V gene has CDR1 SGHVS and CDR2 FQNEAQ. This CDR3 contains 14 residues. Unmatched junction bases numbered 10, after V lost 5 bases and J lost 11 bases. In nucleotides, the CDR3 is TGTGCCAGCAGCCCGTCGGGGGGACAGGGGGTTGCTTTCTTT. This sequence encodes CASSPSGGQGVAFF.

This clone is a singleton in its sample. The genes are TRBV4-2 and TRBJ2-3; TRBD2 matches at 8 bases. CDR1 is LGHNA and CDR2 is YNFKEQ in the germline V gene. The CDR3 loop spans 18 amino acids. Losses at the gene ends were 1 base for V and 1 base for J; bases not matched to a gene: 10. The CDR3 bases are TGTGCCAGCAGCCAAGTTGAACGACTAGCGCGGCGCACAGATACGCAGTATTTT. Encoded protein: CASSQVERLARRTDTQYF.

The rearrangement uses TRBV25-1 and TRBJ2-7; 10 positions match TRBD2. The germline V gene encodes CDR1 MGHDK and CDR2 SYGVNS. The CDR3 extends over 14 amino acids. Unmatched junction bases numbered 6, after V lost 7 bases and J lost 3 bases. CDR3 loop: CASTPSGSFYEQYF. DNA for the CDR3: TGTGCCAGCACTCCTAGCGGGAGTTTCTACGAGCAGTACTTC.

The V and J genes are TRBV6-1 and TRBJ2-7; 7 bases are shared with TRBD1. The V gene end was trimmed by 2 bases and the J gene end by 6 bases; junction bases not matched to a gene: 13. Germline loops: CDR1 MNHNS, CDR2 SASEGT. The CDR3 consists of 16 residues. The DNA of the CDR3 is TGTGCCAGCAGTGAAAGGGGGCTGGGGACAAAAAGCGAGCAGTACTTC. Protein product: CASSERGLGTKSEQYF.

The V and J genes are TRBV2 and TRBJ1-4; TRBD1 is a possible D gene (6 bases). The V end lost 6 bases, the J end lost 8 bases, and 16 bases lay between the germline ends. This CDR3 comprises 14 residues. Germline V lookup: CDR1 SNHLY, CDR2 FYNNEI. For the CDR3, the DNA is TGTGCCAGCAGGGGGGGGCCAGGGGAAGAAAAACTGTTTTTT. Its protein product is CASRGGPGEEKLFF.

Turning to this clone: Other DNA sequences in the sample encode the same CDR3. This sequence joins TRBV19 and TRBJ1-5; 7 nucleotides agree with TRBD1. Germline values: CDR1 LNHDA, CDR2 SQIVND (reference sequence). The J segment lost 2 bases and the V segment lost 8 bases, leaving 6 bases of the junction unmatched. CDR3 length equals 14 residues. Written as DNA, the CDR3 is TGTGCCAGTTCGACCACAGGGGGCAATCAGCCCCAGCATTTT. It specifies CASSTTGGNQPQHF. The full variable domain, completed using reference TRBV19 and TRBJ1-5, is DGGITQSPKYLFRKEGQNVTLSCEQNLNHDAMYWYRQDPGQGLRLIYYSQIVNDFQKGDIAEGYSVSREKKESFPLTVTSAQKNPTAFYLCASSTTGGNQPQHFGDGTRLSIL.

The chain joins TRBV5-1 to TRBJ2-5; 12 bases line up with TRBD2. The V segment lost 4 bases and the J segment 7 bases; nucleotides outside the gene matches: 8. The germline CDR1 and CDR2 sequences are SGHRS and YFSETQ. The CDR3 is 15 amino acids. In DNA, the CDR3 is TGCGCCAGCAGCGCCGACCAGGGACTAGCGGGGACCCAGTACTTC. Encoded protein: CASSADQGLAGTQYF. The whole variable domain, remainder taken from reference TRBV5-1 and TRBJ2-5, is KAGVTQTPRYLIKTRGQQVTLSCSPISGHRSVSWYQQTPGQGLQFLFEYFSETQRNKGNFPGRFSGRQFSNSRSEMNVSTLELGDSALYLCASSADQGLAGTQYFGPGTRLLVL.

The chain employs TRBV7-3 and TRBJ2-1, with 10 positions matching TRBD2. The V segment lost 5 bases and the J segment 5 bases; nucleotides outside the gene matches: 3. Germline V gives CDR1 SGHTA, CDR2 FQGTGA. CDR3 size: 14 residues. CDR3 protein: CASSRTSGDNEQFF. CDR3 in DNA: TGTGCCAGCAGCCGGACTAGCGGTGACAATGAGCAGTTCTTC.

V gene TRBV6-2 or TRBV6-3 combines with J gene TRBJ2-5; no reliable D call. The length of the CDR3 is 15 residues. Trimming took off 6 bases at V and 2 bases at J, with 16 bases between the two ends. The germline V gene encodes CDR1 MNHEY and CDR2 SVGEGT. The CDR3, as DNA: TGTGCCAGCAGCCGTCCGGTGGCGGTACAAGAGACCCAGTACTTC. Translation: CASSRPVAVQETQYF.

The chain couples TRBV29-1 to TRBJ2-2; 8 bases are a match to TRBD1. From germline, CDR1 is SQVTM and CDR2 ANQGSEA. The V and J ends lost 7 bases and 4 bases, in that order; junction bases with no gene match: 8. The CDR3 contains 14 residues. For the CDR3, the DNA is TGCAGCGGTCGACAGGGGATGGGCACCGGGGAGCTGTTTTTT. Translating gives CSGRQGMGTGELFF.

The rearrangement joins TRBV19 to TRBJ1-4, with D uncertain. The germline V gene encodes CDR1 LNHDA and CDR2 SQIVND (reference sequence). Trimming took 4 bases from V and 6 from J, leaving 15 bases between them. The CDR3 sequence is 15 residues long. The CDR3 sequence: CASSNPRRKDEKLFF. The DNA of the CDR3 is TGTGCCAGTAGTAATCCGAGGAGGAAAGATGAAAAACTGTTTTTT.

The chain couples TRBV5-1 to TRBJ2-1; 7 bases align to TRBD2. Germline V gene data show CDR1 as SGHRS and CDR2 as YFSETQ. V was clipped by 4 bases and J by 4 bases; unmatched bases: 5. The length of the CDR3 is 14 residues. This CDR3 is CASSAGVSYNEQFF. CDR3 nucleotides: TGCGCCAGCAGCGCGGGAGTATCTTACAATGAGCAGTTCTTC.

This chain uses TRBV27 with TRBJ2-7; 7 positions agree with TRBD2. This CDR3 has 14 amino acids. After removal of 7 bases from V and 8 bases from J, the junction contained 14 bases not matched to a gene. CDR1 and CDR2 from the germline V gene are MNHEY and SMNVEV (reference sequence). The CDR3 sequence is CASISAGTGRQQYF. The CDR3 nucleotides are TGTGCCAGCATTTCAGCGGGAACCGGCCGGCAGCAGTACTTC.

This chain uses TRBV6-5 with TRBJ1-2, with D tentatively TRBD1 (5 bases). This CDR3 is built from 15 residues. The germline CDR1 and CDR2 sequences are MNHEY and SVGAGI. V lost 4 bases and J 4 bases, leaving 16 bases between the germline ends. In DNA, the CDR3 is TGTGCCAGCAGTTCCTCGTCCTTCGGGGGCTATGGCTACACCTTC. It translates to CASSSSSFGGYGYTF.